This section outlines one TCR beta chain sequence together with its context. What it binds is unknown. Treatment in this sample: oral pan-JAK inhibitor, 5-10 mg twice daily. These data belong to a study of CD8+ T cells in alopecia areata. The overall study: Among treated patients, oral tofacitinib was administered at 5 to 10 mg twice daily.

General study results and limits: Persistence in scalp and blood during tofacitinib was observed for many expanded lesional clones.

This CDR3 spans 16 amino acids. J lost 6 bases, V lost 5 bases, and 8 bases had no gene match. CDR1 and CDR2 (germline): MDHEN, SYDVKM. The sequencing template was cDNA reverse transcribed from extracted RNA. Assay used: immunoSEQ multiplex PCR; TCRdb lists only in-frame clones, some missing. Of roughly 200,000 clones in the sample, 60% to 70% were seen once. The sequence was obtained from a human donor with alopecia areata. This chain connects TRBV28 to TRBJ2-3; TRBD2 agrees at 13 bases. Source: CD4+ T cells sorted from blood, taken at week 4, from a patient treated with tofacitinib. The CDR3 DNA reads as TGTGCCAGCAGTCCCACTAGCGGGGGGGCAACGGATACGCAGTATTTT. Translated: CASSPTSGGATDTQYF.